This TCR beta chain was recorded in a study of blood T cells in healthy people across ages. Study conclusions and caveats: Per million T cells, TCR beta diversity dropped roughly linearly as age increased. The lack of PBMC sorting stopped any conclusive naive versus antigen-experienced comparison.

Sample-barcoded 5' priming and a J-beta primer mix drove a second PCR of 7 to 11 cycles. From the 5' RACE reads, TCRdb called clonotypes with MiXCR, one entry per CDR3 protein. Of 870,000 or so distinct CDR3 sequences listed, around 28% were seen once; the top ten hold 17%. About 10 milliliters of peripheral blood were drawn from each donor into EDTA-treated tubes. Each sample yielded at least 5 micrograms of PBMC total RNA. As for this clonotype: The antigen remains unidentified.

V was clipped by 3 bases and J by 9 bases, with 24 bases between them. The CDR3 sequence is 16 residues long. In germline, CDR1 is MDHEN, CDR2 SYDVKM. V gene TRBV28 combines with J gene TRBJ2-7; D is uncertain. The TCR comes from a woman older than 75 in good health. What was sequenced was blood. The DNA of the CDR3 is TGTGCCAGCAGTTTTAAGACGGCAGCTTTGTTGTTTGTGCAGTACTTC. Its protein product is CASSFKTAALLFVQYF.